What follows are 19 T cell receptor beta chains derived from one specimen sequenced in a study of cytomegalovirus exposure and HLA in healthy donors. With 60 Vbeta and 13 Jbeta primers, the PCR was carried out. Sequencing was performed with immunoSEQ multiplex PCR; in TCRdb, only in-frame clones are kept and a portion is missing. The sample records about 130,000 clones, about 85% being singletons. Sequencing input: PBMCs. Receptors originate from a boy aged 5-17 years in good health and CMV-seronegative.

The J gene is TRBJ1-2, the V gene TRBV7-2; D gene unclear. Per the germline V gene, CDR1 is SGHTA and CDR2 is FQGNSA. The CDR3 is 12 residues long. V shed 1 base and J shed 5 bases, with 5 bases lying between them. CDR3 in amino acids: CASSLVSYGYTF. The CDR3 nucleotides read TGTGCCAGCAGCTTAGTCTCGTATGGCTACACCTTC.

This chain connects TRBV6-1 to TRBJ2-1; no definite D call. The V end was cut by 9 bases, the J end by 3 bases, with 3 bases between. The CDR3 sequence is 10 residues long. The germline V gene has CDR1 MNHNS and CDR2 SASEGT. The CDR3 region has the DNA TGTGCCAGTCGCTACAATGAGCAGTTCTTC. Amino acid sequence: CASRYNEQFF.

The rearrangement joins TRBV7-8 to TRBJ2-3, with 7 positions matching TRBD2. The CDR3 length is 15 residues. In germline, CDR1 is SGHVS, CDR2 FQNEAQ. Germline trimming cut 2 bases from V and 6 bases from J; bases unmatched to any gene: 8. The CDR3 is CASSLQAGLGDTQYF. The CDR3, as DNA: TGTGCCAGCAGCTTACAAGCGGGGCTCGGGGATACGCAGTATTTT. The complete variable domain, with remaining parts taken from reference TRBV7-8 and TRBJ2-3, reads GAGVSQSPRYKVAKRGQDVALRCDPISGHVSLFWYQQALGQGPEFLTYFQNEAQLDKSGLPSDRFFAERPEGSVSTLKIQRTQQEDSAVYLCASSLQAGLGDTQYFGPGTRLTVL.

J is TRBJ2-1 and V is TRBV5-1; 14 bases match TRBD2. Trimming at V came to 4 bases and at J to 0 bases, leaving 9 bases not matched to a gene. The CDR3 has 19 amino acids. The germline CDR1 and CDR2 sequences are SGHRS and YFSETQ. The CDR3 DNA reads as TGCGCCAGCAGCCCGGGACTAGCGGGGGCCCAGAGCTCCTACAATGAGCAGTTCTTC. Translating gives CASSPGLAGAQSSYNEQFF.

This chain joins TRBV27 and TRBJ2-2; 9 nucleotides align to TRBD2. The germline gives CDR1 MNHEY, CDR2 SMNVEV (reference sequence). This CDR3 region has 19 residues. Germline trimming cut 0 bases from V and 3 bases from J; bases unmatched to any gene: 11. CDR3 sequence: CASSLSSSGDSPYTGELFF. As DNA, the CDR3 is TGTGCCAGCAGTTTATCCTCTAGCGGGGACAGCCCCTACACCGGGGAGCTGTTTTTT.

This chain connects TRBV29-1 to TRBJ1-2; 8 bases align to TRBD1. Trimming took 7 bases from V and 0 from J; bases not matched to a gene: 16. The germline V gene encodes CDR1 SQVTM and CDR2 ANQGSEA. This CDR3 has 17 amino acids. The CDR3 reads CSAGSRTGNDANYGYTF. The CDR3 DNA sequence: TGCAGCGCCGGTTCGCGGACAGGGAACGACGCTAACTATGGCTACACCTTC.

As concerns this clone: One junction end does not reproduce the germline sequence, and a read error may be involved. The rearrangement joins TRBV7-9 to TRBJ1-1, with D possibly being TRBD1 (5 bases). CDR3 length: 12 amino acids. Germline loops: CDR1 SEHNR, CDR2 FQNEAQ (reference sequence). Here the CDR3 reads CSSSQGNTEAFF. CDR3 sequence (DNA): TGTTCCAGCAGCCAGGGGAACACTGAAGCTTTCTTT.

In the case of this clone: Additional DNA sequences in this sample encode the identical CDR3. The chain combines TRBV27 with TRBJ1-5; D ambiguous. CDR3 length equals 15 residues. V was pared by 2 bases and J by 2 bases, with 10 bases between. The germline V gene encodes CDR1 MNHEY and CDR2 SMNVEV (reference sequence). This CDR3 reads CASSLGTGGNQPQHF. CDR3 bases: TGTGCCAGCAGTTTAGGCACCGGGGGCAATCAGCCCCAGCATTTT.

The chain couples TRBV5-6 to TRBJ2-2, with 11 bases fitting TRBD1. Germline V CDR1 and CDR2: SGHDT, YYEEEE. This CDR3 spans 15 amino acids. Germline trimming cut 3 bases from V and 7 bases from J; bases unmatched to any gene: 5. The CDR3 is CASSSGQGVYGELFF. Written as DNA, the CDR3 is TGTGCCAGCAGCTCGGGACAGGGGGTTTACGGGGAGCTGTTTTTT. Variable domain in full (rest from reference TRBV5-6 and TRBJ2-2): DAGVTQSPTHLIKTRGQQVTLRCSPKSGHDTVSWYQQALGQGPQFIFQYYEEEERQRGNFPDRFSGHQFPNYSSELNVNALLLGDSALYLCASSSGQGVYGELFFGEGSRLTVL.

The chain carries TRBV30 and TRBJ2-7; 7 bases line up with TRBD1. The CDR3 totals 15 residues. V was clipped by 7 bases and J by 3 bases; unmatched bases: 15. Germline V gene data show CDR1 as GTSNPN and CDR2 as SVGIG (reference sequence). The CDR3 DNA reads TGTGCCTTCCGACAGGGCACGACAGGGTACTACGAGCAGTACTTC. As protein: CAFRQGTTGYYEQYF.

The CDR3 nucleotides read TGCGCCAGCAGCAAGAGGGGGCCGGGCTATGGCTACACCTTC. It is translated as CASSKRGPGYGYTF. The chain carries TRBV4-1 and TRBJ1-2, with 7 nucleotides matching TRBD1. CDR1 is MGHRA and CDR2 is YSYEKL in the germline V gene. The CDR3 has 14 residues. The ends lost 5 bases at V and 4 bases at J; junction bases unmatched: 7.

The gene calls are TRBV29-1 and TRBJ1-2; the D gene is possibly TRBD1 (5 bases). Germline V gene lookup returns CDR1 SQVTM and CDR2 ANQGSEA. CDR3 length: 11 residues. Trimming removed 3 bases from V and 5 bases from J, with 7 bases in between. Here the CDR3 DNA reads TGCAGCGTTGAGGGGCGTTATGGCTACACCTTC. As protein: CSVEGRYGYTF.

J is TRBJ2-1 and V is TRBV5-4, with 12 nucleotides matching TRBD2. Germline values: CDR1 SGHNT, CDR2 YYREEE (reference sequence). Unmatched junction bases numbered 3, after V lost 4 bases and J lost 4 bases. This CDR3 has 15 amino acids. As DNA, the CDR3 is TGTGCCAGCAGCAAGACTAGCGGGGGATACAATGAGCAGTTCTTC. Encoded protein: CASSKTSGGYNEQFF.

The chain employs TRBV19 and TRBJ2-1; D is uncertain. Germline lookup yields CDR1 LNHDA and CDR2 SQIVND (reference sequence). CDR3 length equals 11 residues. V lost 7 bases to trimming and J lost 3 bases, with 4 bases between them. This CDR3 reads CASTSYNEQFF. The CDR3 DNA sequence: TGTGCCAGTACTAGCTACAATGAGCAGTTCTTC.

The rearrangement links TRBV10-1 to TRBJ2-4, with D possibly being TRBD2 (6 bases). CDR1 and CDR2 from the germline V gene are WNHNN and SYGVQD (reference sequence). The V end lost 7 bases, the J end lost 1 base, and 17 bases lay between the germline ends. The CDR3 length is 16 residues. CDR3 DNA: TGCGCCAGCACTCGGGACGGGACTTTTGCCAAAAACATTCAGTACTTC. This gives the protein CASTRDGTFAKNIQYF.

The chain employs TRBV30 and TRBJ2-2, with TRBD1 matching over 7 bases. The germline gives CDR1 GTSNPN, CDR2 SVGIG (reference sequence). The CDR3 is 15 residues long. V was clipped by 3 bases and J by 4 bases; unmatched bases: 8. CDR3 protein: CAWSLLTGSTGELFF. Here the CDR3 DNA reads TGTGCCTGGAGCTTGCTGACAGGGAGCACCGGGGAGCTGTTTTTT.

V and J are TRBV2 and TRBJ2-3; TRBD1 matches at 7 bases. V trimming: 4 bases; J trimming: 1 base; junction bases outside the gene matches: 2. Germline-derived CDR1 and CDR2 are SNHLY and FYNNEI. This CDR3 is 14 amino acids long. The CDR3 DNA is TGTGCCAGCAGTGGGGGGACAGGCACAGATACGCAGTATTTT. Translation gives CASSGGTGTDTQYF.

V is TRBV5-1 and J is TRBJ2-1; 9 positions agree with TRBD1. The germline gives CDR1 SGHRS, CDR2 YFSETQ. The CDR3 spans 15 residues. Trimming took 2 bases from V and 8 from J; bases not matched to a gene: 8. CDR3 sequence (DNA): TGCGCCAGCAGCTTCAGACAGGGGGATGTCGATGAGCAGTTCTTC. This gives the protein CASSFRQGDVDEQFF.

This clone has more than one count but fewer than ten. CDR3 protein: CASSLSGVSNQPQHF. Here the CDR3 DNA reads TGTGCCAGCAGCCTGTCGGGGGTGAGCAATCAGCCCCAGCATTTT. V and J are TRBV5-8 and TRBJ1-5; D might be TRBD1 (5 bases). CDR3 length equals 15 residues. Looked up from germline, CDR1 is SGHTS and CDR2 is YDEGEE. V was pared by 4 bases and J by 1 base, with 12 bases between.